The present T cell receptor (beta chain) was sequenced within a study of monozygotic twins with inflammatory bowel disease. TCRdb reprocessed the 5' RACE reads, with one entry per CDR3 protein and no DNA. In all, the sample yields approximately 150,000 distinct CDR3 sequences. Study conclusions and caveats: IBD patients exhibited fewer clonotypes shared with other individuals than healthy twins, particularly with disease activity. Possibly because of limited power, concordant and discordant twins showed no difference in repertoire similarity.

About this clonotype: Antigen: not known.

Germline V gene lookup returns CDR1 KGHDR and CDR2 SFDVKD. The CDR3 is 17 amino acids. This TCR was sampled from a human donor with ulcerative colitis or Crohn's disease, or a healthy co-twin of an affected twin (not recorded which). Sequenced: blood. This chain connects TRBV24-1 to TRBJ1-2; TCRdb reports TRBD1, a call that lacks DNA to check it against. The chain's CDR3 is CATSDPGQGAREDGYTF.